This T cell receptor (beta chain) came from a study of beta chain features in type 1 diabetes. Sorted cells reached over 95% purity in every population. The study, taken as a whole, reports: Across all four CD4+ subsets, people with type 1 diabetes showed modestly shorter TCRB CDR3s. The study found fewer insertions and more deletions at VDJ junctions in type 1 diabetes patients.

This clone was recorded a few times. Its cognate antigen is unknown. Expressed TCRB transcripts got sequenced, as all isolated RNA was reverse transcribed. Average reads for naive, central memory and regulatory T cell samples were about 4 million. Produced via immunoSEQ multiplex PCR; TCRdb's table is partial and in-frame only. The sample records 350,000 to 400,000 clones, around 12% being singletons. Trimming cost V 4 bases and J 7 bases; bases outside gene matches: 6. CDR1 is SGHRS and CDR2 is YFSETQ in the germline V gene. There are 14 residues in the CDR3. This rearrangement joins TRBV5-1 to TRBJ2-7, with 12 positions matching TRBD2. Sequenced input: naive CD4+ T cells from blood. This TCR was sampled from a young woman with type 1 diabetes. CDR3 DNA sequence: TGCGCCAGCAGCCTGACTAGCGGGAGAACGGAGCAGTACTTC. Translated: CASSLTSGRTEQYF.